Below, one TCR beta chain is given with its context. This sample is part of a study of blood T cell repertoires in COVID-19. About the study: From T cells, B-cell-depleted T cells, or PBMCs came the material, which was cDNA or gDNA.

Produced via immunoSEQ multiplex PCR; TCRdb's table is partial and in-frame only. The sample lists approximately 150,000 clones; roughly 81% were seen once. This CDR3 region has 16 residues. CDR1 and CDR2 (germline): SGHVS, FQNEAQ. The V gene end was trimmed by 0 bases and the J gene end by 3 bases; junction bases not matched to a gene: 7. This clonotype was obtained from a human donor with acute or convalescent COVID-19. The donor label of this sample is uncertain. The sample taken for sequencing was peripheral blood. The chain couples TRBV7-8 to TRBJ2-7, with TRBD2 matching over 8 bases. In DNA, the CDR3 is TGTGCCAGCAGCTTAGCCCGGGGGGGAGGGGACTACGAGCAGTACTTC. Its protein product is CASSLARGGGDYEQYF.